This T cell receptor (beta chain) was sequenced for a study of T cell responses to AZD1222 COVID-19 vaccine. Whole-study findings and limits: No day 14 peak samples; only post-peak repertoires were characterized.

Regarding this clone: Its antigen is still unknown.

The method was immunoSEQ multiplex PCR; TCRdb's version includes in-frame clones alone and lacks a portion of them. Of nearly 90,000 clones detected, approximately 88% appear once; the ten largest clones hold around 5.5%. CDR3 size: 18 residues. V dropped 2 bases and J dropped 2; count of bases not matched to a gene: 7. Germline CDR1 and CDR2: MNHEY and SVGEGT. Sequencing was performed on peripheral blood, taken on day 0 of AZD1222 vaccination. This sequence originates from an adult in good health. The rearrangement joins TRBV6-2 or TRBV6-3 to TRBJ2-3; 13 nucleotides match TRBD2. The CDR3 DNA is TGTGCCAGCAGTTACCACCGACTAGCGGGAGGATACACAGATACGCAGTATTTT. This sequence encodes CASSYHRLAGGYTDTQYF.